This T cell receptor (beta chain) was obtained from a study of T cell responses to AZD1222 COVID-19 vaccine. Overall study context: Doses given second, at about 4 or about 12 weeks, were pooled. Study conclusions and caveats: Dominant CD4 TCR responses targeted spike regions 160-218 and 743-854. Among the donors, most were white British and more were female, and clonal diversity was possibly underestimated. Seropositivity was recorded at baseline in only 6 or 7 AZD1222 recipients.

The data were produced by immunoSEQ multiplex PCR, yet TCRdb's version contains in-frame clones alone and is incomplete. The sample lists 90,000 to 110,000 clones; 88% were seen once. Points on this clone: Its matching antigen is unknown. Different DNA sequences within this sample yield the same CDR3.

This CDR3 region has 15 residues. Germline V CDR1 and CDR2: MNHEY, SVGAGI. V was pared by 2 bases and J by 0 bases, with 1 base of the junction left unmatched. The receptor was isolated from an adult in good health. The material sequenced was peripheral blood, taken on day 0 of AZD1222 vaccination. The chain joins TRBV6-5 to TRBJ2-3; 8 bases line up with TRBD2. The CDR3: CASSYAGGSTDTQYF. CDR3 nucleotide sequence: TGTGCCAGCAGTTACGCGGGGGGCAGCACAGATACGCAGTATTTT.